This passage covers 27 T cell receptor beta chains from one sample sequenced in a study of cytomegalovirus exposure and HLA in healthy donors. With 60 Vbeta and 13 Jbeta primers, the PCR was carried out. Data came from immunoSEQ multiplex PCR; TCRdb stores just in-frame clones and leaves some out. The sample has nearly 80,000 clones, roughly three quarters seen once. Sequencing was carried out using PBMCs. All receptors come from a woman aged 35 to 49 in good health and CMV-seropositive.

The chain has TRBV6-1 and TRBJ1-1; no firm D call. With 4 bases removed from V and 1 base from J, the gap between germline ends came to 10 bases. Germline V lookup: CDR1 MNHNS, CDR2 SASEGT. The CDR3 consists of 14 residues. The CDR3 DNA reads TGTGCCAGCAGTGCCACCGACAAGAACACTGAAGCTTTCTTT. This gives the protein CASSATDKNTEAFF.

The chain has TRBV27 and TRBJ2-1, with a weak D call TRBD1 (6 bases). The CDR3 is made up of 18 amino acids. Germline V gene lookup returns CDR1 MNHEY and CDR2 SMNVEV (reference sequence). V shed 0 bases and J shed 0 bases, with 15 bases lying between them. CDR3 sequence (DNA): TGTGCCAGCAGTTTATCGAGCCGAGACAGGTCCTCCTACAATGAGCAGTTCTTC. This codes for CASSLSSRDRSSYNEQFF.

The CDR3 sequence: CASSQGRGQDEQYF. The CDR3 coding sequence is TGTGCCAGCAGCCAAGGTAGGGGGCAGGACGAGCAGTACTTC. The chain carries TRBV9 and TRBJ2-7; 7 bases fit TRBD1. CDR1 is SGDLS and CDR2 is YYNGEE in the germline V gene. The CDR3 totals 14 residues. The ends lost 4 bases at V and 5 bases at J; junction bases unmatched: 9. Combining the CDR3 with reference TRBV9 and TRBJ2-7 gives the whole variable domain DSGVTQTPKHLITATGQRVTLRCSPRSGDLSVYWYQQSLDQGLQFLIQYYNGEERAKGNILERFSAQQFPDLHSELNLSSLELGDSALYFCASSQGRGQDEQYFGPGTRLTVT.

V gene TRBV5-1 combines with J gene TRBJ2-1; the match to TRBD2 covers 7 bases. Trimming took 0 bases from V and 6 from J; bases not matched to a gene: 0. The CDR3 consists of 13 residues. Germline V gene lookup returns CDR1 SGHRS and CDR2 YFSETQ. CDR3 amino acids: CASSLGTSNEQFF. CDR3 bases: TGCGCCAGCAGCTTGGGGACTAGCAATGAGCAGTTCTTC.

This clone was seen only a few times. The chain couples TRBV27 to TRBJ1-2; D is possibly TRBD1 (6 bases). V lost 3 bases to trimming and J lost 5 bases, with 19 bases between them. The germline CDR1 and CDR2 sequences are MNHEY and SMNVEV (reference sequence). CDR3 length: 16 residues. In DNA form, the CDR3 reads TGTGCCAGCAGTTTTGCCCCGTGGGGAGGGGGTTATGGCTACACCTTC. It specifies CASSFAPWGGGYGYTF.

This clone is medium-sized. The chain combines TRBV5-6 with TRBJ1-1; 7 bases agree with TRBD1. V lost 5 bases, J lost 0 bases, and 16 bases stayed unmatched. Germline loops: CDR1 SGHDT, CDR2 YYEEEE. The CDR3 spans 18 residues. The CDR3 DNA reads as TGTGCCAGCAGTCTCAGCCCGGGACAGATACTTCTGAACACTGAAGCTTTCTTT. Its protein product is CASSLSPGQILLNTEAFF.

The chain recombines TRBV29-1 with TRBJ2-5; 7 nucleotides agree with TRBD1. The CDR3 spans 16 residues. Germline trimming cut 0 bases from V and 5 bases from J; bases unmatched to any gene: 12. CDR1 and CDR2 (germline): SQVTM, ANQGSEA. CDR3 sequence (DNA): TGCAGCGTTGAAGACATAACAACAGGGGCGAGGGAGACCCAGTACTTC. Translating gives CSVEDITTGARETQYF.

V usage is TRBV2 and J usage is TRBJ2-1; 10 nucleotides match TRBD2. This CDR3 has 15 amino acids. Trimming took 3 bases from V and 7 from J; bases not matched to a gene: 6. Germline V lookup: CDR1 SNHLY, CDR2 FYNNEI. This CDR3 reads CASSEFSSGRNEQFF. For the CDR3, the DNA is TGTGCCAGCAGTGAGTTCTCTAGCGGGAGAAATGAGCAGTTCTTC.

The chain has TRBV30 and TRBJ1-2, with D unclear. The CDR3 is 13 amino acids. V lost 0 bases to trimming and J lost 11 bases, with 16 bases between them. Germline CDR1 GTSNPN, CDR2 SVGIG (reference sequence). CDR3 protein: CAWSVSPTRWYTF. The CDR3 nucleotides are TGTGCCTGGAGTGTAAGTCCAACTAGATGGTACACCTTC.

The chain uses TRBV29-1 and TRBJ2-2, with 14 bases that match TRBD2. The germline V gene has CDR1 SQVTM and CDR2 ANQGSEA. The J segment lost 6 bases and the V segment lost 4 bases, leaving 7 bases of the junction unmatched. The CDR3 runs to 16 residues. The CDR3 reads CSVVFGLAGGSGELFF. The CDR3, as DNA: TGCAGCGTTGTCTTTGGACTAGCGGGGGGATCCGGGGAGCTGTTTTTT.

V usage is TRBV5-1 and J usage is TRBJ1-6; the match to TRBD1 covers 9 bases. V lost 4 bases, J lost 9 bases, and 8 bases stayed unmatched. This CDR3 is 15 amino acids long. The germline V gene has CDR1 SGHRS and CDR2 YFSETQ. The CDR3 region has the DNA TGCGCCAGCAGCACCTCCGGGACAGGGCGTTCACCCCTCCACTTT. Translating it yields CASSTSGTGRSPLHF.

This chain uses TRBV2 with TRBJ2-1, with D unresolved. V dropped 4 bases and J dropped 10 bases, with 8 bases sitting between them. Germline V gene sequence: CDR1 SNHLY, CDR2 FYNNEI. The CDR3 is 11 amino acids. The CDR3: CASSANLEQFF. CDR3 coding DNA: TGTGCCAGCAGTGCTAACCTAGAGCAGTTCTTC.

This clone occurred a few times. The chain joins TRBV30 to TRBJ2-1; TRBD2 matches at 10 bases. There are 14 residues in the CDR3. Germline-derived CDR1 and CDR2 are GTSNPN and SVGIG (reference sequence). V lost 2 bases to trimming and J lost 4 bases; unmatched junction nucleotides: 2. The CDR3 sequence is CAWSSSGSYNEQFF. CDR3 nucleotides: TGTGCCTGGAGTTCTAGCGGGAGTTACAATGAGCAGTTCTTC.

The genes are TRBV29-1 and TRBJ1-1, with 7 nucleotides matching TRBD1. The CDR3 runs 12 residues. CDR1 is SQVTM, CDR2 ANQGSEA, per germline. The V and J ends lost 4 bases and 1 base, in that order; junction bases with no gene match: 0. The CDR3 reads CSVGTGNTEAFF. The CDR3 DNA follows: TGCAGCGTTGGGACAGGGAACACTGAAGCTTTCTTT.

Here the CDR3 reads CASSLGYNTDTQYF. CDR3 coding DNA: TGCGCCAGCAGCTTGGGATACAACACAGATACGCAGTATTTT. The rearrangement joins TRBV5-1 to TRBJ2-3; no clear D gene. Trimming removed 0 bases at V and 2 bases at J, with 7 bases between. This CDR3 contains 14 residues. Germline V CDR1 and CDR2: SGHRS, YFSETQ.

The rearrangement uses TRBV2 and TRBJ2-1; 7 nucleotides line up with TRBD2. The CDR3 totals 13 residues. The V gene end was trimmed by 8 bases and the J gene end by 7 bases; junction bases not matched to a gene: 8. Germline values: CDR1 SNHLY, CDR2 FYNNEI. The CDR3 nucleotides are TGTGCCAGCTGGGGGGGGAAGAATAATGAGCAGTTCTTC. Its protein product is CASWGGKNNEQFF.

This clone came up once. This chain uses TRBV10-1 with TRBJ2-1, with D unresolved. Per germline, CDR1 WNHNN and CDR2 SYGVQD (reference sequence). The germline V and J ends were trimmed by 0 bases and 2 bases, with 14 bases remaining between them. The length of the CDR3 is 17 residues. The CDR3 nucleotides are TGCGCCAGCAGTGAGTCGATCCCAAGCCTACCCTACAATGAGCAGTTCTTC. Its translation: CASSESIPSLPYNEQFF.

This clone was detected only once. This chain joins TRBV9 and TRBJ1-4; no definite D call. Germline V gene data show CDR1 as SGDLS and CDR2 as YYNGEE. Deletions cut 0 bases from V and 1 base from J, with 4 bases between. The CDR3 sequence is 14 residues long. CDR3 protein: CASSVGGTNEKLFF. The CDR3 region has the DNA TGTGCCAGCAGCGTAGGCGGAACTAATGAAAAACTGTTTTTT. Full variable domain (remainder filled in from reference TRBV9 and TRBJ1-4): DSGVTQTPKHLITATGQRVTLRCSPRSGDLSVYWYQQSLDQGLQFLIQYYNGEERAKGNILERFSAQQFPDLHSELNLSSLELGDSALYFCASSVGGTNEKLFFGSGTQLSVL.

The chain uses TRBV5-4 and TRBJ2-2; 9 bases align to TRBD1. The V gene end was trimmed by 4 bases and the J gene end by 6 bases; junction bases not matched to a gene: 13. The CDR3 sequence is 17 residues long. CDR1 SGHNT and CDR2 YYREEE come from the germline V gene (reference sequence). CDR3 sequence: CASSPYSGTGSPGELFF. CDR3 nucleotides: TGTGCCAGCAGCCCCTACTCCGGGACAGGGTCGCCCGGGGAGCTGTTTTTT.

This clone was observed once. The V and J genes are TRBV5-1 and TRBJ2-1; a weak D match, TRBD1 (6 bases). The germline V gene has CDR1 SGHRS and CDR2 YFSETQ. Trimming shortened V by 2 bases and J by 7 bases, and 25 bases separated the two germline ends. This CDR3 has 18 residues. In DNA form, the CDR3 reads TGCGCCAGCAGCTTTACCCCCGGGACAAAAACTGCCTCAAATGAGCAGTTCTTC. Protein sequence: CASSFTPGTKTASNEQFF.

This chain connects TRBV6-5 to TRBJ2-5; no firm D call. The better agreement between TRBJ2-7 and the DNA end casts doubt on the J call. CDR1 MNHEY and CDR2 SVGAGI come from the germline V gene. This CDR3 spans 11 amino acids. The CDR3 here is CASSWAHEQYF. DNA for the CDR3: TGTGCCAGCAGTTGGGCTCACGAGCAGTACTTC.

This clone was detected only a few times. The chain uses TRBV5-6 and TRBJ1-1, with TRBD1 as a possible D gene (6 bases). The V gene's germline CDR1 is SGHDT and CDR2 YYEEEE. The CDR3 spans 16 residues. Trimming cost V 4 bases and J 1 base, with 17 bases left between them. CDR3 loop: CASSPQGSGRNTEAFF. CDR3 nucleotides: TGTGCCAGCAGCCCCCAGGGGTCAGGGAGGAACACTGAAGCTTTCTTT. Full variable domain (outside the CDR3, taken from reference TRBV5-6 and TRBJ1-1): DAGVTQSPTHLIKTRGQQVTLRCSPKSGHDTVSWYQQALGQGPQFIFQYYEEEERQRGNFPDRFSGHQFPNYSSELNVNALLLGDSALYLCASSPQGSGRNTEAFFGQGTRLTVV.

This clone came up a few times. The genes are TRBV19 and TRBJ2-7; TRBD1 agrees at 8 bases. V dropped 2 bases and J dropped 5; count of bases not matched to a gene: 11. Looked up from germline, CDR1 is LNHDA and CDR2 is SQIVND (reference sequence). This CDR3 spans 16 amino acids. In nucleotides, the CDR3 is TGTGCCAGTAGTATATCCCCAAGGACAGGGTTCCACGAGCAGTACTTC. Its protein is CASSISPRTGFHEQYF.

The chain carries TRBV5-1 and TRBJ2-1, with TRBD1 matching 7 bases. CDR1 is SGHRS, CDR2 YFSETQ, per germline. V gave up 3 bases and J gave up 14 bases; unmatched junction bases: 8. The CDR3 contains 12 residues. The DNA for the CDR3 is TGCGCCAGCAGCTCAACAGGGGATGTAAAGTTCTTC. Amino acids: CASSSTGDVKFF. The variable domain in full, with the rest retrieved from reference TRBV5-1 and TRBJ2-1, is KAGVTQTPRYLIKTRGQQVTLSCSPISGHRSVSWYQQTPGQGLQFLFEYFSETQRNKGNFPGRFSGRQFSNSRSEMNVSTLELGDSALYLCASSSTGDVKFFGPGTRLTVL.

The CDR3 reads CASSQDRGTGGSYEQYF. The DNA for the CDR3 is TGTGCCAGCAGCCAAGATCGAGGGACAGGGGGGTCCTACGAGCAGTACTTC. This chain connects TRBV4-2 to TRBJ2-7, with 11 bases aligning to TRBD1. CDR3 length: 17 residues. The V segment lost 0 bases and the J segment 1 base; nucleotides outside the gene matches: 5. Per the germline V gene, CDR1 is LGHNA and CDR2 is YNFKEQ.

This chain uses TRBV5-1 with TRBJ1-1, with D possibly matching TRBD1 (5 bases). Germline V gives CDR1 SGHRS, CDR2 YFSETQ. This CDR3 has 16 residues. V lost 4 bases to trimming and J lost 8 bases, with 24 bases between them. The CDR3 protein is CASSRTSTTVPREAFF. CDR3 sequence (DNA): TGCGCCAGCAGCAGAACTTCAACGACAGTCCCCCGGGAAGCTTTCTTT.

This clone was recorded once. The gene calls are TRBV5-1 and TRBJ2-3, with 10 bases aligning to TRBD2. CDR1 is SGHRS and CDR2 is YFSETQ in the germline V gene. The CDR3 totals 18 residues. V lost 0 bases to trimming and J lost 4 bases; unmatched junction nucleotides: 11. CDR3 protein: CASSLVGVASGSPDTQYF. CDR3 nucleotide sequence: TGCGCCAGCAGCTTGGTGGGAGTGGCTAGCGGGAGCCCAGATACGCAGTATTTT.